There are many counts of the clone carrying this TCR beta chain. These data come from a study of Graves' ophthalmopathy and Graves' hyperthyroidism. Germline V gene data show CDR1 as SGHAT and CDR2 as FQNNGV. Trimming removed 5 bases at V and 2 bases at J, with 9 bases between. CDR3 length: 13 amino acids. RNA transcripts provided the template for amplifying TCR beta CDR3 regions. RT-PCR was first run with HTBI primers, then multiplex PCR in a second round. TCRdb re-derived calls from the multiplex PCR reads in MiXCR, one entry per CDR3 protein. The data hold 210,000 or so distinct CDR3 sequences, with just under 30% observed a single time.

This sequence was found in a man in his fifties or sixties with Graves' ophthalmopathy. Sequencing was carried out using peripheral blood. J is TRBJ1-2 and V is TRBV11-2; D gene uncertain. The CDR3 nucleotides read TGTGCCAGCAGCCTCACACGAAACTATGGCTACACCTTC. This translates into CASSLTRNYGYTF.